This TCR beta chain was sequenced for a study of Tregs in tolerant kidney transplant recipients (dated by TCRdb to the late 2010s). About the study as a whole: Related donors were used in the transplants with nonmyeloablative bone marrow transplantation, and mixed chimerism was transient in the human trials. TCRbeta sequencing was used in the study to identify donor-specific regulatory T cells before combined kidney and bone marrow transplantation, and the identified cells were then tracked after transplant.

The time point label on this specimen signifies: blood sample drawn before combined kidney and bone marrow transplant. Thawed PBMCs were FACS-sorted into unstimulated Tregs (CD4+CD25+CD127-), CD4+ non-Tregs (CD4+CD25-), CD4 cells and CD8 cells. The patients were a few recipients of combined kidney and bone marrow transplants from the ITN036ST trial, and samples were available only from these trial subjects. Healthy control blood was separated into PBMCs by Ficoll density gradient and cryopreserved, and patient PBMCs were collected both before and after transplant. For TCRbeta CDR3 sequencing, genomic DNA from the sorted cells was extracted using the QIAGEN DNeasy Blood and Tissue Kit. High-throughput TCRbeta CDR3 sequencing was carried out commercially through immunoSEQ, with PCR amplification with bias correction and internal controls included. The authors processed their data as follows. Unique productive TCRbeta sequences were defined by CDR3 nucleotide sequence when primers matched and otherwise by CDR3 amino acid sequence together with Vbeta and Jbeta genes. As a correction for sorting error, sequences shared between sorted populations at a frequency ratio of 2:1 or less were discarded, and the remaining shared sequences were assigned to the higher population. Sequences were defined as donor-reactive when expanded at least 5-fold in CFSE-low cells versus unstimulated cells and present at a frequency of at least 0.01% in CFSE-low cells. Repertoire divergence was quantified by Jensen-Shannon divergence calculated from the top 100 TCRbeta sequences ranked by frequency. When a sample had multiple sequencing runs, each run was corrected for sorting error separately and the runs were then pooled. Entries here come from immuneACCESS through TCRdb and include only in-frame sequences with V and J called. Some clones fail to appear in such tables; in the studies checked, an unresolved V gene covers under half of the shortfall, and the cause of the remainder is unknown. V and J calls and clone size are copied from that table; D and trimming were computed from the DNA. This sample's table carries roughly 30,000 clones. The biggest ten clones account for about an eighth of the sample.

With regard to this clone: The antigen it recognizes is unknown.

Results the study describes overall, beyond this receptor: Biological reproducibility was not directly addressed, though technical replication error appeared minimal. Because the study included only a small number of patients, the results must be confirmed in larger populations and under other immunosuppression protocols. For some patients the PCR primers changed over time, which made it impossible to compare the samples from those patients at the nucleotide level. Expanding Tregs with activated donor B cells appeared to identify the most biologically relevant and donor-specific TCRbeta repertoire. In tolerant patients, donor-specific Tregs expanded more than Tregs overall, which suggests antigen-driven rather than nonspecific expansion.

The origin of this receptor is a human donor who received a combined kidney and bone marrow transplant. The source was CD8+ T cells from blood, collected before the transplant.

The CDR3 sequence is CSARVQTGLAPYEQYF. The CDR3 bases that were read are TGCAGTGCTAGAGTACAGACCGGACTAGCCCCCTACGAG. Here the chain combines TRBV20-1 and TRBJ2-7; TRBD2 lines up with 8 middle nucleotides. The CDR3 goes on 3 residues after the read ends, and that part is filled in from the germline J gene. V trim: 1 base; J trim: 2 bases; unmatched bases: 10. Including the terminal cysteine and phenylalanine, the CDR3 comprises 16 residues. Only the CDR3 bases that were read are kept: 39 of them, in frame from base 1. The germline V gene (reference sequence) yields DFQATT for CDR1 and SNEGSKA for CDR2.